Listed below are T cell receptor beta chains from one sample, sequenced in a study of cytomegalovirus exposure and HLA in healthy donors. Generated by immunoSEQ multiplex PCR, the TCRdb table keeps only in-frame clones and is missing some. Among approximately 300,000 clones listed, 86% were seen once. The sample comprised PBMCs. Receptors were obtained from a woman aged 18-30 years in good health and CMV-seronegative. CDR3s include the opening cysteine and the closing phenylalanine or tryptophan. D genes are given only for firm matches. Clone size is given for some rows only: seen once, a few or many times, or a class if the clone is expanded.

d_call	v_call	j_call	clone_size	cdr3_nt	cdr3_aa
.	TRBV30	TRBJ2-2	.	TGTGCCTGGAGCCTCATCCCCGGAGGCGCCGGGGAGCTGTTTTTT	CAWSLIPGGAGELFF
.	TRBV7-9	TRBJ2-1	.	TGTGCCAGCAGCCATTTATTAGGGAGTGGGTACAATGAGCAGTTCTTC	CASSHLLGSGYNEQFF
.	TRBV7-6	TRBJ2-1	few	TGTGCCAGCAGTTGGGACTTTAGCTCCTACAATGAGCAGTTCTTC	CASSWDFSSYNEQFF
.	TRBV10-3	TRBJ2-3	.	TGTGCCATCAGTACAGGGATGGCAGATACGCAGTATTTT	CAISTGMADTQYF
.	TRBV12-2	TRBJ1-2	.	TGTGCAAGCCCTGGACTGACCCATGGCTACACCTTC	CASPGLTHGYTF
TRBD1	TRBV5-1	TRBJ1-3	once	TGCGCCAGCAGCTTGGGACAGGGAACACCGGGAAACACCATATATTTT	CASSLGQGTPGNTIYF
.	TRBV6-1	TRBJ1-3	.	TGTGCCAGCAGTCCCCGGGGGGGGACAAACACCATATATTTT	CASSPRGGTNTIYF
TRBD2	TRBV4-3	TRBJ2-1	.	TGCGCCAGCAGCCAATTTGGACTAGCGGGAGCGGATGAGCAGTTCTTC	CASSQFGLAGADEQFF
TRBD2	TRBV7-6	TRBJ2-5	.	TGTGCCAGCAGCTTAGATGGCGGGAGGGCCTGGGAGACCCAGTACTTC	CASSLDGGRAWETQYF
.	TRBV9	TRBJ1-3	once	TGTGCCAGCAGCGTAGGGACAGTTGGTGGAAACACCATATATTTT	CASSVGTVGGNTIYF